This section outlines one TCR beta chain sequence together with its context. Its cognate antigen is unknown. This sample was taken from a study of T-cell reconstitution after alpha-beta-depleted transplantation in children. The study's findings and limits: Where alpha-beta T cells came from about two months after transplant was reportedly several hundred expanded graft clones.

The TCRbeta library was prepared with unique molecular identifiers. In TCRdb, the PCR reads were re-called with MiXCR into one record per CDR3 protein. The data show a few hundred thousand distinct CDR3 sequences, roughly 27% seen once. The CDR3 length is 12 residues. The germline V and J ends were trimmed by 4 bases and 5 bases, with 10 bases remaining between them. The germline CDR1 and CDR2 sequences are SGHRS and YFSETQ. This TCR derives from a boy in the first two years of life with Wiskott-Aldrich syndrome, due to receive a stem cell transplant. The material sequenced was PBMCs, taken before TCRalphabeta/CD19-depleted stem cell transplant. The rearrangement links TRBV5-1 to TRBJ2-7, with D tentatively TRBD1 (6 bases). CDR3 sequence: CASSNRDNEQYF. The DNA of the CDR3 is TGCGCCAGCAGCAACAGGGACAACGAGCAGTACTTC.